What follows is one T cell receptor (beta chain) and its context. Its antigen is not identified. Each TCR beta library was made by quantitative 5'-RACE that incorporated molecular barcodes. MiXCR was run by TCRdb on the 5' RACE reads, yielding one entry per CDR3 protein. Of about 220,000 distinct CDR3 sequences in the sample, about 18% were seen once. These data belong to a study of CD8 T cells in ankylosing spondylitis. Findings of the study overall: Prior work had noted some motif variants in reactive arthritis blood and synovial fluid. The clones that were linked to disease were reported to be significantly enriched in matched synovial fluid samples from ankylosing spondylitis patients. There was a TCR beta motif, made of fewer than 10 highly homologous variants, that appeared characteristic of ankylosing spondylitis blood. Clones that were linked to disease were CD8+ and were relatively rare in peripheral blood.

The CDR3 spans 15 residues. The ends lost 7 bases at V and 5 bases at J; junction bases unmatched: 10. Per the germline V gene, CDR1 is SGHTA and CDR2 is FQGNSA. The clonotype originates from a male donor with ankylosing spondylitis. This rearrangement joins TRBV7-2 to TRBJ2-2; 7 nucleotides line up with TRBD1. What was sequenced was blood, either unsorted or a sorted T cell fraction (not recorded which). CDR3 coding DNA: TGTGCCAGCAACGACAGGGAAGAGGGGACCGGGGAGCTGTTTTTT. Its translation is CASNDREEGTGELFF.